The 16 T cell receptor beta chains in this list originate from one sample, sequenced in a study of cytomegalovirus exposure and HLA in healthy donors. TCRdb's table, derived via immunoSEQ multiplex PCR, lists solely in-frame clones and lacks some. The sample lists around 250,000 clones, nearly 90% occurring once. The specimen sequenced was PBMCs. The source of these receptors is a woman in her late teens or twenties in good health and CMV-seronegative.

This sequence joins TRBV10-3 and TRBJ1-1; D may be TRBD1 (5 bases). Deletions cut 2 bases from V and 0 bases from J, with 10 bases between. CDR3 length: 15 amino acids. The germline CDR1 and CDR2 sequences are ENHRY and SYGVKD. The CDR3 DNA reads TGTGCCATCAGTGAGATTCAGGGTCTGAACACTGAAGCTTTCTTT. Residues: CAISEIQGLNTEAFF.

This clone was found once. The V gene is TRBV27, the J gene TRBJ2-3; possibly TRBD2 for D (6 bases). This CDR3 has 16 amino acids. V was trimmed by 5 bases and J by 1 base, leaving 16 bases between them. CDR1 MNHEY and CDR2 SMNVEV come from the germline V gene (reference sequence). The CDR3 loop reads CASSVLRLDGTDTQYF. CDR3 bases: TGTGCCAGCAGTGTACTACGACTAGACGGCACAGATACGCAGTATTTT.

As DNA, the CDR3 is TGTGCCAGTACCTCTCCTGGACTCTACAATGAGCAGTTCTTC. Translated, it gives CASTSPGLYNEQFF. V and J are TRBV19 and TRBJ2-1; perhaps TRBD2 as D (5 bases). The germline V and J ends were trimmed by 7 bases and 3 bases, with 13 bases remaining between them. Germline V gene data show CDR1 as LNHDA and CDR2 as SQIVND (reference sequence). The CDR3 has 14 residues.

The V call is TRBV6-4, the J call TRBJ1-2; maybe TRBD1 (5 bases). The CDR3 sequence is 16 residues long. Trimming took off 0 bases at V and 0 bases at J, with 11 bases between the two ends. Germline V lookup: CDR1 MRHNA, CDR2 SNTAGT. CDR3 bases: TGTGCCAGCAGTGACTCCTTTGCAGGGACTAACTATGGCTACACCTTC. Translation gives CASSDSFAGTNYGYTF.

The chain links TRBV27 to TRBJ2-1; 10 bases align to TRBD1. The ends lost 5 bases at V and 7 bases at J; junction bases unmatched: 8. CDR1 and CDR2 from the germline V gene are MNHEY and SMNVEV (reference sequence). The CDR3 runs 15 residues. CDR3 sequence reads: CASSLRQGALNEQFF. CDR3 sequence (DNA): TGTGCCAGCAGTCTCCGACAGGGGGCGTTAAATGAGCAGTTCTTC.

This chain uses TRBV7-8 with TRBJ1-4, with TRBD1 identical over 10 bases. This CDR3 comprises 15 residues. In germline, CDR1 is SGHVS, CDR2 FQNEAQ. The junction had 6 bases not matched to a gene; V was cut back by 5 bases and J by 6 bases. The CDR3 DNA is TGTGCCAGCAGCGGGCACGGGACAGGGGATGAAAAACTGTTTTTT. It encodes CASSGHGTGDEKLFF. Based on the CDR3 plus reference TRBV7-8 and TRBJ1-4, the full variable domain is GAGVSQSPRYKVAKRGQDVALRCDPISGHVSLFWYQQALGQGPEFLTYFQNEAQLDKSGLPSDRFFAERPEGSVSTLKIQRTQQEDSAVYLCASSGHGTGDEKLFFGSGTQLSVL.

The chain recombines TRBV14 with TRBJ2-2; D not resolved. Trimming removed 6 bases from V and 9 bases from J, with 8 bases in between. The germline V gene has CDR1 SGHDN and CDR2 FVKESK. CDR3 size: 11 residues. As DNA, the CDR3 is TGTGCCAGCAGACAGTTCAGGGAGCTGTTTTTT. Its translation: CASRQFRELFF.

V is TRBV6-1 and J is TRBJ2-7; 15 nucleotides line up with TRBD2. The germline CDR1 and CDR2 sequences are MNHNS and SASEGT. There are 15 residues in the CDR3. Trimming at V came to 3 bases and at J to 7 bases, leaving 4 bases not matched to a gene. The CDR3 spells CASSDGLAGGREQYV. The CDR3 DNA reads as TGTGCCAGCAGTGACGGACTAGCGGGGGGGCGTGAGCAGTACGTC.

The J gene is TRBJ2-7, the V gene TRBV28, with a tentative D call TRBD1 (5 bases). V lost 5 bases, J lost 2 bases, and 10 bases lay in between. Germline CDR1 MDHEN, CDR2 SYDVKM. The CDR3 contains 13 residues. CDR3 residues: CASSRTFTYEQYV. CDR3 coding DNA: TGTGCCAGCAGTCGGACATTTACCTACGAGCAGTACGTC.

The V and J genes are TRBV28 and TRBJ1-1, with D possibly matching TRBD1 (5 bases). This CDR3 has 14 amino acids. The ends were cut back, 6 bases at V and 8 bases at J, with 19 bases in the middle. CDR1 and CDR2 from the germline V gene are MDHEN and SYDVKM. The CDR3 spells CASRGPGGWEEAFF. The CDR3 DNA is TGTGCCAGCAGGGGCCCGGGGGGATGGGAGGAAGCTTTCTTT.

The chain links TRBV7-8 to TRBJ1-5, with a weak D call TRBD1 (5 bases). Trimming pared 5 bases from V and 1 base from J, leaving 12 bases between. Germline CDR1 reads SGHVS; CDR2 reads FQNEAQ. This CDR3 region has 15 residues. The CDR3 loop reads CASSTNRQSNQPQHF. The CDR3, as DNA: TGTGCCAGCAGCACAAATCGACAGAGCAATCAGCCCCAGCATTTT.

The chain links TRBV5-1 to TRBJ2-5; 10 bases fit TRBD1. The J segment lost 6 bases and the V segment lost 0 bases, leaving 5 bases of the junction unmatched. The CDR3 loop spans 15 amino acids. Germline V CDR1 and CDR2: SGHRS, YFSETQ. This CDR3 is CASSLGQGALKTQYF. CDR3 nucleotide sequence: TGCGCCAGCAGCTTGGGACAGGGGGCTTTGAAGACCCAGTACTTC. Together with reference TRBV5-1 and TRBJ2-5, the CDR3 gives the full variable domain: KAGVTQTPRYLIKTRGQQVTLSCSPISGHRSVSWYQQTPGQGLQFLFEYFSETQRNKGNFPGRFSGRQFSNSRSEMNVSTLELGDSALYLCASSLGQGALKTQYFGPGTRLLVL.

The chain uses TRBV9 and TRBJ2-1; TRBD2 is a possible D gene (6 bases). The ends were cut back, 0 bases at V and 2 bases at J, with 9 bases in the middle. CDR3 size: 15 residues. CDR1 SGDLS and CDR2 YYNGEE come from the germline V gene. CDR3 DNA sequence: TGTGCCAGCAGCGTAGGAGGCGGGGCCTACAATGAGCAGTTCTTC. It translates to CASSVGGGAYNEQFF.

There are a few counts of this clone. The rearrangement uses TRBV27 and TRBJ2-7, with D possibly being TRBD2 (7 bases). Trimming took 8 bases from V and 0 from J, leaving 14 bases between them. The CDR3 length is 14 residues. Germline CDR1 and CDR2: MNHEY and SMNVEV (reference sequence). CDR3 residues: CASGRGAASYEQYV. In DNA form, the CDR3 reads TGTGCCAGCGGCCGGGGGGCGGCCTCCTACGAGCAGTACGTC.

The chain joins TRBV2 to TRBJ2-1; TRBD1 is a possible D gene (5 bases). The V end lost 7 bases, the J end lost 7 bases, and 17 bases lay between the germline ends. The CDR3 spans 14 residues. Per germline, CDR1 SNHLY and CDR2 FYNNEI. The CDR3 coding sequence is TGTGCCAGCACCCCAGGGCGACTTGCTAATGAGCAGTTCTTC. Its protein product is CASTPGRLANEQFF.

The V and J genes are TRBV7-2 and TRBJ2-1; TRBD1 matches at 7 bases. The CDR3 spans 16 residues. Germline CDR1 is SGHTA and CDR2 is FQGNSA. The V segment lost 1 base and the J segment 0 bases; nucleotides outside the gene matches: 3. CDR3 loop: CASSLGAGGSYNEQFF. The CDR3 DNA reads as TGTGCCAGCAGCTTAGGGGCAGGGGGCTCCTACAATGAGCAGTTCTTC. The full variable domain, in which reference TRBV7-2 and TRBJ2-1 provide the parts outside the CDR3, is GAGVSQSPSNKVTEKGKDVELRCDPISGHTALYWYRQSLGQGLEFLIYFQGNSAPDKSGLPSDRFSAERTGGSVSTLTIQRTQQEDSAVYLCASSLGAGGSYNEQFFGPGTRLTVL.